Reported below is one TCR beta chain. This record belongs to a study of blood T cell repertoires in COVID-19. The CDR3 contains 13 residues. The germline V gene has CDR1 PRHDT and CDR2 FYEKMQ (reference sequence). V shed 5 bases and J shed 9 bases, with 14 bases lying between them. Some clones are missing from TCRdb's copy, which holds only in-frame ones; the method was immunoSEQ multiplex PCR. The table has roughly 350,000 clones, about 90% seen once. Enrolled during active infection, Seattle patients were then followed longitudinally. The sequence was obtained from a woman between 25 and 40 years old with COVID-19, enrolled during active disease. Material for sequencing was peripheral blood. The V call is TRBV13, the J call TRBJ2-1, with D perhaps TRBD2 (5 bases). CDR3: CASSPRPAGEQFF. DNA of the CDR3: TGTGCCAGCAGCCCGAGACCGGCGGGTGAGCAGTTCTTC.